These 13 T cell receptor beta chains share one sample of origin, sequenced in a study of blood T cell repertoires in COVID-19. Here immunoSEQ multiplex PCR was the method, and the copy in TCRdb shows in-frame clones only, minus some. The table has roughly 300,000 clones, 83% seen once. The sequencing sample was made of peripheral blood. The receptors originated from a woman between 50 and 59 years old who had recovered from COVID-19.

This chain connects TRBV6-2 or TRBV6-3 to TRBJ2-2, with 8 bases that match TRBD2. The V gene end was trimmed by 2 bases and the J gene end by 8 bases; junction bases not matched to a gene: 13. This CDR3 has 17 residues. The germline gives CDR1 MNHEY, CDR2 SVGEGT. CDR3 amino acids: CASSYKMAGRVPGELFF. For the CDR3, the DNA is TGTGCCAGCAGTTACAAGATGGCCGGGAGGGTCCCAGGGGAGCTGTTTTTT.

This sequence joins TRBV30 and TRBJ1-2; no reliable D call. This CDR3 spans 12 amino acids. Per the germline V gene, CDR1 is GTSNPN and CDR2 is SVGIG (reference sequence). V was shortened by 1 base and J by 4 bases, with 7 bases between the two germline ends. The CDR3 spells CAWSGGSYGYTF. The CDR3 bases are TGTGCCTGGAGTGGAGGTAGCTATGGCTACACCTTC.

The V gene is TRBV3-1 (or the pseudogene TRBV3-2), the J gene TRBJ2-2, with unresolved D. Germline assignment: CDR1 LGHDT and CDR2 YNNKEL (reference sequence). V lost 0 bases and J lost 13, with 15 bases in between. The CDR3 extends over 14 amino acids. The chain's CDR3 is CASSQDTGLRGLFF. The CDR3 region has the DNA TGTGCCAGCAGCCAAGATACGGGTCTTAGAGGGCTGTTTTTT.

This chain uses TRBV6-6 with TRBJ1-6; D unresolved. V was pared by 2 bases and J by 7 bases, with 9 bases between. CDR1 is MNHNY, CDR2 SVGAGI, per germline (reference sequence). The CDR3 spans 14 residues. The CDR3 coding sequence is TGTGCCAGCAGTTACCCCGAGGCGAATTCACCCCTCCACTTT. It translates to CASSYPEANSPLHF.

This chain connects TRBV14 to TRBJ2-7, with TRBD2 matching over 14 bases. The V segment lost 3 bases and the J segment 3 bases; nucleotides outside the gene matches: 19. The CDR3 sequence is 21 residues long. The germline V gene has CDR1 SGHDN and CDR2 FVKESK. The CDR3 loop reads CASSQRGPGTSGRGQGYEQYF. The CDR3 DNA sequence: TGTGCCAGCAGCCAGAGGGGACCCGGGACTAGCGGGAGAGGCCAGGGCTACGAGCAGTACTTC.

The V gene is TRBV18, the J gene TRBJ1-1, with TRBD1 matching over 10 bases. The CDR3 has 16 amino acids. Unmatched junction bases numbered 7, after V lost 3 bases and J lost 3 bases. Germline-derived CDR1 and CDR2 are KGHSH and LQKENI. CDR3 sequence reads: CASSPAGQGKDTEAFF. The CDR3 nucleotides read TGTGCCAGCTCACCTGCGGGACAGGGGAAGGACACTGAAGCTTTCTTT.

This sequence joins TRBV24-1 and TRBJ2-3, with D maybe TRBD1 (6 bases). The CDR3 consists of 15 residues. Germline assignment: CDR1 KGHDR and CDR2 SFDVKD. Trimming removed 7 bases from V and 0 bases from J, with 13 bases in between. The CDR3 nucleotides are TGTGCCACCAGCCAAACAGGGCTAAGCACAGATACGCAGTATTTT. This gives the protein CATSQTGLSTDTQYF.

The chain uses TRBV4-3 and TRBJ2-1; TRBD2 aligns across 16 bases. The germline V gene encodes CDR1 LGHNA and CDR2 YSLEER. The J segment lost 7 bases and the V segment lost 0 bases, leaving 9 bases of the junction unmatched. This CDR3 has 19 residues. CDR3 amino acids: CASSQDSIGTSGRVNEQFF. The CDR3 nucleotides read TGCGCCAGCAGCCAAGATAGCATTGGGACTAGCGGGAGGGTGAATGAGCAGTTCTTC.

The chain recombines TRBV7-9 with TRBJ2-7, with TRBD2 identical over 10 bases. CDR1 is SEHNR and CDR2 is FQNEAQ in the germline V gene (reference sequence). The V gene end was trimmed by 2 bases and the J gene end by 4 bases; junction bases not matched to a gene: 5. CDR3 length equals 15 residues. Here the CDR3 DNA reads TGTGCCAGCAGCTTAAGCGGGGGGGCCTCATACGAGCAGTACTTC. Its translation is CASSLSGGASYEQYF.

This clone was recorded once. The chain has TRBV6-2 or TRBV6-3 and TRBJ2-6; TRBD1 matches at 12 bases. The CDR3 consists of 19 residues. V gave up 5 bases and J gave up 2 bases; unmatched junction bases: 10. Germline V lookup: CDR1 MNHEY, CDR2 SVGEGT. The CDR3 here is CASSRGTGGRTAGANVLTF. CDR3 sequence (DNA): TGTGCCAGCAGTCGCGGGACAGGGGGCCGGACAGCTGGGGCCAACGTCCTGACTTTC.

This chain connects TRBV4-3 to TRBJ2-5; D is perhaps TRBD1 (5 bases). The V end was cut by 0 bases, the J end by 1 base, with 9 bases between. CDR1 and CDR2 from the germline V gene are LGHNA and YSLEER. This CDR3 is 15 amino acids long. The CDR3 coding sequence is TGCGCCAGCAGCCAAGAAAACAGGTTCCAAGAGACCCAGTACTTC. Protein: CASSQENRFQETQYF.

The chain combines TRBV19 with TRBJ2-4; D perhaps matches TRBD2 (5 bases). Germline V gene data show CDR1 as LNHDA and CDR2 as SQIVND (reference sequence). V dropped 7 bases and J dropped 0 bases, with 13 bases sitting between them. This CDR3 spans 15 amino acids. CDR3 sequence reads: CASTGLYLAKNIQYF. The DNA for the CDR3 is TGTGCCAGTACCGGACTTTATCTAGCCAAAAACATTCAGTACTTC.

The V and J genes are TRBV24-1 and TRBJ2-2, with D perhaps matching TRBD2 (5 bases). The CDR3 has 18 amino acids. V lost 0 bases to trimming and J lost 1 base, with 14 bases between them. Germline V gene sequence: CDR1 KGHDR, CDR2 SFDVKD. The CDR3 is CATSDLYGIGGNTGELFF. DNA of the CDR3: TGTGCCACCAGTGATTTGTATGGTATAGGAGGGAACACCGGGGAGCTGTTTTTT.